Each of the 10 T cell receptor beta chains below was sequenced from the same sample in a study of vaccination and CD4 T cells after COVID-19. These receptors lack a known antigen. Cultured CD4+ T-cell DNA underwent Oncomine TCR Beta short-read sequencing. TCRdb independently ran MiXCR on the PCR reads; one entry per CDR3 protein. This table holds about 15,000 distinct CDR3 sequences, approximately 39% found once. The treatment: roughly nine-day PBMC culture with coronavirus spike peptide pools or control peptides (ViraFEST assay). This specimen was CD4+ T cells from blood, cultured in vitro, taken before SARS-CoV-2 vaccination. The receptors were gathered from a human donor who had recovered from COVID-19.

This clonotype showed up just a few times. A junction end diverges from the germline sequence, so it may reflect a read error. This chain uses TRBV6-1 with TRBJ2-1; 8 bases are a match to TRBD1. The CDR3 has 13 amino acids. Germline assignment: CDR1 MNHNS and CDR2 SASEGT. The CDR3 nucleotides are TGTGCCAGCAGTACCGACAGGGGAGGCCGAAGGATCTTC. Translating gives CASSTDRGGRRIF.

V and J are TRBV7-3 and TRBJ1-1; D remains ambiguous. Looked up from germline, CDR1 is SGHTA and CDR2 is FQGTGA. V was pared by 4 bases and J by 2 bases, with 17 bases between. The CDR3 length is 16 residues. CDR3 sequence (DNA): TGTGCCAGCAGCTCGGCTGGGTTTGAGGTAAACACTGAAGCTTTCTTT. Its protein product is CASSSAGFEVNTEAFF.

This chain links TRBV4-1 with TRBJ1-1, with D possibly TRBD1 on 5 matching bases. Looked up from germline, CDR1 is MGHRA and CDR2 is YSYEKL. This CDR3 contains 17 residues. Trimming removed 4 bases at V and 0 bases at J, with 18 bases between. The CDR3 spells CASSRLGGVGMNTEAFF. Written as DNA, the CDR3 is TGCGCCAGCAGCCGTTTGGGAGGGGTTGGGATGAACACTGAAGCTTTCTTT.

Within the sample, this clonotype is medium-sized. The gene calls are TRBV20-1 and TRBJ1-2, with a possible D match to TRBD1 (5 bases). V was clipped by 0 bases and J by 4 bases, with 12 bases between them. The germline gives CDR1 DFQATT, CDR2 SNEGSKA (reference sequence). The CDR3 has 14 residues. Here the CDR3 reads CSARDSGGTYGYTF. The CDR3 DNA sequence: TGCAGTGCTAGAGATTCGGGTGGGACCTATGGCTACACCTTC.

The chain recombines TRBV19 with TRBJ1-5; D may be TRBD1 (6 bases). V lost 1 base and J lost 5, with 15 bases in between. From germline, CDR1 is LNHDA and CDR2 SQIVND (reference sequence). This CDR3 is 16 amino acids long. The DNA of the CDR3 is TGTGCCAGTAGTATAGGGGACACCGCGCGTTATCAGCCCCAGCATTTT. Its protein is CASSIGDTARYQPQHF.

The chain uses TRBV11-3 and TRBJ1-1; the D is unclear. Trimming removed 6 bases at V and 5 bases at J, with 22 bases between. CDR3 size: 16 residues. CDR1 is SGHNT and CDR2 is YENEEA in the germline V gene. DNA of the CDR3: TGTGCCAGCAGGCTCGGACTCGGGGTCGGCGGGACTGAAGCTTTCTTT. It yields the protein CASRLGLGVGGTEAFF.

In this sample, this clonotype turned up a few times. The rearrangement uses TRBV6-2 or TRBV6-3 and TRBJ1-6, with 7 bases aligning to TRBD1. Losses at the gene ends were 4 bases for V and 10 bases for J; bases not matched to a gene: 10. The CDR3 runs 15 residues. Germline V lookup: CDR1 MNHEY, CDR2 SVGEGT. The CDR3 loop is CASSSLTGLESPLHF. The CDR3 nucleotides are TGTGCCAGCAGTTCCCTGACAGGGTTGGAATCACCCCTCCACTTT.

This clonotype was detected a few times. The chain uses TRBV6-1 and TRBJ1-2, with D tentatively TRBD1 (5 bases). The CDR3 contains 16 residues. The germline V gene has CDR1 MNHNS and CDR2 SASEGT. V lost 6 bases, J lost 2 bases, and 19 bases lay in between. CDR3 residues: CASRIHSGVGNYGYTF. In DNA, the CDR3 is TGTGCCAGCAGGATTCACTCGGGGGTTGGGAACTATGGCTACACCTTC.

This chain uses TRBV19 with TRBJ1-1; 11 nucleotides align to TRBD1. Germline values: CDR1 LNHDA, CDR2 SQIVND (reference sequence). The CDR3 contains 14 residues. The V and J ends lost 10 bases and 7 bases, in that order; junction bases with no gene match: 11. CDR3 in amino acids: CATSRRTGGSEAFF. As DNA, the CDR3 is TGTGCCACTTCCCGGCGGACAGGGGGCAGTGAAGCTTTCTTT.

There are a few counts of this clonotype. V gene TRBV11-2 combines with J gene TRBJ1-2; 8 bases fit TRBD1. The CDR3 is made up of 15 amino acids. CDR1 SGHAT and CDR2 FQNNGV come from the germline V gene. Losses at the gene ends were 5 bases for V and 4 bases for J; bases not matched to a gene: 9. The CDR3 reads CASSVPGQALYGYTF. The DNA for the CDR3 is TGTGCCAGCAGCGTGCCGGGACAGGCGCTCTATGGCTACACCTTC.